This TCR beta chain originates from a study of tissue T cells after allogeneic stem cell transplantation. Overall study findings and caveats: Within patients, tissue anatomy strongly shaped TCR repertoire composition. In patients and mice, blood and spleen missed much of tissue repertoire.

Measured with immunoSEQ multiplex PCR; TCRdb has only the in-frame clones, and not every one. The profile shows 8,000 or so clones, roughly 49% of them singletons. Time point noted: mouse harvest day 7 after allogeneic transplant. Each mouse received 10^7 T-cell-depleted marrow cells plus 10^6 splenic CD5+ T cells by tail vein. For this clone: The antigen remains undetermined. Genes and germline are mouse. The sequenced fragment ends 1 residue before the CDR3 boundary, so the rest is inferred from the germline J gene.

Trimming took 1 base from V and 1 from J, leaving 6 bases between them. The CDR3 loop spans 14 amino acids. Per germline, CDR1 KGHPV and CDR2 FQNQEV (reference sequence). The sequence was obtained from a female BALB/c mouse given C57BL/6 T cells with graft-versus-host disease after an allogeneic hematopoietic cell transplant. The sequencing input was gut tissue. The rearrangement links TRBV26 to TRBJ2-3, with D unclear. The covered CDR3 bases are TGTGCCAGCAGTCTGTTAGGCGGTGCAGAAACGCTGTAT. Translation gives CASSLLGGAETLY. Given in full, the CDR3 is CASSLLGGAETLYF.